The present TCR beta chain was sequenced within a study of blood T cell repertoires in COVID-19. Overall study: From T cells, B-cell-depleted T cells, or PBMCs came the material, which was cDNA or gDNA.

The CDR3 runs to 14 residues. Per germline, CDR1 MGHDK and CDR2 SYGVNS. Trimming removed 6 bases at V and 4 bases at J, with 13 bases between. Assay: immunoSEQ multiplex PCR; the TCRdb copy retains only in-frame clones and omits some. This sample yields some 210,000 clones, of which about 91% are seen a single time; 1.2% belongs to the top ten. The genes are TRBV25-1 and TRBJ2-1, with D possibly matching TRBD2 (5 bases). The sequenced material came from peripheral blood. The sequence was collected from a man in his thirties or forties with acute or convalescent COVID-19. CDR3 sequence reads: CASSPSGGYNEQFF. CDR3 DNA sequence: TGTGCCAGCAGCCCCTCGGGCGGGTACAATGAGCAGTTCTTC.